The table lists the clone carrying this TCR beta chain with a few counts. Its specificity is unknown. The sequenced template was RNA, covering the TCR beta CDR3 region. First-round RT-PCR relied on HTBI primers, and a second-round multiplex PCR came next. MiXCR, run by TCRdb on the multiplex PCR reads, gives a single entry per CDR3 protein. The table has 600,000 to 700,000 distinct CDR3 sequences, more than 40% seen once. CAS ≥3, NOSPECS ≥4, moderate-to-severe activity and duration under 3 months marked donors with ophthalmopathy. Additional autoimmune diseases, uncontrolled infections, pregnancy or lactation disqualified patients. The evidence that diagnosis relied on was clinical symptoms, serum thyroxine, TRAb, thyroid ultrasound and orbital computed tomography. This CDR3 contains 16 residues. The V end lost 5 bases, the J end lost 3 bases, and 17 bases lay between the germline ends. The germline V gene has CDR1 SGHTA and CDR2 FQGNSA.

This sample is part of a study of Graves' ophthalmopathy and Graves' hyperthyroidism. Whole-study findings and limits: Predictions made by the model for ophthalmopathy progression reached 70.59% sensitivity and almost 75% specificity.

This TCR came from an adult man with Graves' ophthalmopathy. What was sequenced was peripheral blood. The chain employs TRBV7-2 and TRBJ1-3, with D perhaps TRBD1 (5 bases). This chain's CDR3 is CASSPQEGLGGNTIYF. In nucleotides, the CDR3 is TGTGCCAGCAGCCCCCAGGAGGGGCTAGGTGGAAACACCATATATTTT.